The clone carrying this T cell receptor beta chain was picked up a small number of times. The CDR3 is made up of 16 amino acids. V was trimmed by 5 bases and J by 0 bases, leaving 14 bases between them. CDR1 MDHEN and CDR2 SYDVKM come from the germline V gene. This entry belongs to a study of blood T cell repertoires in COVID-19. Only in-frame clones appear in the TCRdb table, and some are missing; sequencing was by immunoSEQ multiplex PCR. Of under 300,000 clones listed, 83% are singletons. This chain uses TRBV28 with TRBJ2-4; unclear D gene. This TCR was sampled from a man aged 80 or over with acute or convalescent COVID-19. The material sequenced was peripheral blood. The CDR3 nucleotides read TGTGCCAGCAGTACCCCCCTCTGGCTAGCCAAAAACATTCAGTACTTC. Translating it yields CASSTPLWLAKNIQYF.